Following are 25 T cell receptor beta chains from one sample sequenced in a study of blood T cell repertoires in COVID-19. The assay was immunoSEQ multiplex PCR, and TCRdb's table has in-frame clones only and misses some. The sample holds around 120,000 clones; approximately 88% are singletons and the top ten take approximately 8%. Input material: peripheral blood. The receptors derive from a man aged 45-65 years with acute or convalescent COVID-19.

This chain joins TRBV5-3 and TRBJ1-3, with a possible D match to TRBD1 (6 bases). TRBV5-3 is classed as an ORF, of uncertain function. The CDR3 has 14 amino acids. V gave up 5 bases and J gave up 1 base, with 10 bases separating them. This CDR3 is CARRSGASGNTIYF. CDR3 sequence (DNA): TGTGCCAGAAGGTCAGGGGCGTCTGGAAACACCATATATTTT.

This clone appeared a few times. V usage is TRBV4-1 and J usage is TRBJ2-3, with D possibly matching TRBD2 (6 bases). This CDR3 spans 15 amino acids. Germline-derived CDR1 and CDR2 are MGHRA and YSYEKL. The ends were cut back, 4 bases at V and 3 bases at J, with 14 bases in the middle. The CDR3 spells CASSRTTGETDTQYF. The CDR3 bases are TGCGCCAGCAGCCGAACTACGGGAGAAACAGATACGCAGTATTTT.

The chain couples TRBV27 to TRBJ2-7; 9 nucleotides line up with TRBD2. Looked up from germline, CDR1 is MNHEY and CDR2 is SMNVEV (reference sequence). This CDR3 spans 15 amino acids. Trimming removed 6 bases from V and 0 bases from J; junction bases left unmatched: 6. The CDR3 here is CASSPAGGNSYEQYF. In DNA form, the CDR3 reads TGTGCCAGCAGCCCAGCGGGAGGAAACTCCTACGAGCAGTACTTC.

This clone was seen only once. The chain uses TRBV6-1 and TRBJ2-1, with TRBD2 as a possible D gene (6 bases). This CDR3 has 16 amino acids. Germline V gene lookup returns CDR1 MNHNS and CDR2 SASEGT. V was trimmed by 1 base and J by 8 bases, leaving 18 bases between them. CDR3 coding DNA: TGTGCCAGCAGTGAAGGCCACAGGACTACTACGGATGAGCAGTTCTTC. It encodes CASSEGHRTTTDEQFF.

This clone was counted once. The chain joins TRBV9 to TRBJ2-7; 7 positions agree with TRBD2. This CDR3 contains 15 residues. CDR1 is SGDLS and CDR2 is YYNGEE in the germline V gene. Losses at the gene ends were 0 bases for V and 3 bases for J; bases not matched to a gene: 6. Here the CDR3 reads CASSVGGLADYEQYF. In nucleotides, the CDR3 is TGTGCCAGCAGCGTAGGTGGCCTAGCGGACTACGAGCAGTACTTC.

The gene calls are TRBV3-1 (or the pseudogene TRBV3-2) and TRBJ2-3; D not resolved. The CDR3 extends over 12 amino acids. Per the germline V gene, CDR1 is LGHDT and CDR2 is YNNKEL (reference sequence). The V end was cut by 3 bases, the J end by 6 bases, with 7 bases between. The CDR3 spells CASSQRVDTQYF. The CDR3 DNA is TGTGCCAGCAGCCAGCGTGTTGATACGCAGTATTTT.

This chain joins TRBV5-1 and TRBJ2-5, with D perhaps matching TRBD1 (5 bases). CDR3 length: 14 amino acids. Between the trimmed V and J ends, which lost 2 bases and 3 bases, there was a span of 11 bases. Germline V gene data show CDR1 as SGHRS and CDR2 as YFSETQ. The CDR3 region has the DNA TGCGCCAGCAGCTTTGGTCAGGGCAAAGAGACCCAGTACTTC. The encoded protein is CASSFGQGKETQYF.

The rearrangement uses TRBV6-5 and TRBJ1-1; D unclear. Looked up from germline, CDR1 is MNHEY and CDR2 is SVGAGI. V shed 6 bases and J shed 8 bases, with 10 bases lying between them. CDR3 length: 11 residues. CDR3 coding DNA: TGTGCCAGCAGCCGAAGAGGAGAAGCTTTCTTT. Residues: CASSRRGEAFF.

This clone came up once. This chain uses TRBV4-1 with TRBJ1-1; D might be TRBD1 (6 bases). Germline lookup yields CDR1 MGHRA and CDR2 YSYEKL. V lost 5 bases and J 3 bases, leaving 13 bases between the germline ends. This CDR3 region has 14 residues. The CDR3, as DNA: TGCGCCAGCAGCTGGGGGCGCGCGGACACTGAAGCTTTCTTT. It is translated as CASSWGRADTEAFF.

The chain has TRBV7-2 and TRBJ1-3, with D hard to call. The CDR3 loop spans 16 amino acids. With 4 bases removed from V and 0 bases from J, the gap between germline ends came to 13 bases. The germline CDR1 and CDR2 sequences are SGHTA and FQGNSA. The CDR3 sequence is CASSSIGLNSGNTIYF. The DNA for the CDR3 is TGTGCCAGCAGCTCCATTGGACTGAACTCTGGAAACACCATATATTTT.

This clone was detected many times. This chain's CDR3 is CASSWSGSYEQYF. The CDR3 DNA follows: TGTGCCAGCAGCTGGAGTGGCTCCTACGAGCAGTACTTC. This sequence joins TRBV7-8 and TRBJ2-7; D gene unclear. This CDR3 has 13 amino acids. Germline-derived CDR1 and CDR2 are SGHVS and FQNEAQ. Between the trimmed V and J ends, which lost 4 bases and 0 bases, there was a span of 7 bases.

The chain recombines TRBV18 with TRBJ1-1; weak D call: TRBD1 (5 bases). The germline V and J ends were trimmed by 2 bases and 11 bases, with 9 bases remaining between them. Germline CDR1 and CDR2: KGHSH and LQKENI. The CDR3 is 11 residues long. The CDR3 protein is CASSPGEGAFF. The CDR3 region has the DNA TGTGCCAGCTCACCAGGGGAGGGGGCTTTCTTT.

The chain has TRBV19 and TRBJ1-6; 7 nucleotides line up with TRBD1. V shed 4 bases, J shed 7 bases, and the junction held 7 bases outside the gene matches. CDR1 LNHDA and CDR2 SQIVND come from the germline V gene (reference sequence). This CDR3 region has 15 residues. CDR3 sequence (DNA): TGTGCCAGTAGTACCCGGGACAGCAAGAATTCACCCCTCCACTTT. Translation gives CASSTRDSKNSPLHF.

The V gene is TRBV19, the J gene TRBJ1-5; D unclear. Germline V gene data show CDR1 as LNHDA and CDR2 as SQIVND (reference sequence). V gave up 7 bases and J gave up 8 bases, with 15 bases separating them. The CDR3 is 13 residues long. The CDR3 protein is CASTWTGLEPQHF. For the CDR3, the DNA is TGTGCCAGTACCTGGACTGGACTGGAGCCCCAGCATTTT.

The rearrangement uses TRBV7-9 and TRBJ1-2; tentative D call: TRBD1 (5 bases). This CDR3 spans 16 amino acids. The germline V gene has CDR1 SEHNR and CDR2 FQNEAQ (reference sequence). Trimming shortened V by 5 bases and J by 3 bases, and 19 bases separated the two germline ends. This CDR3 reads CASSPKGVRVDYGYTF. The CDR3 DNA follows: TGTGCCAGCAGCCCCAAGGGCGTCAGGGTGGACTATGGCTACACCTTC. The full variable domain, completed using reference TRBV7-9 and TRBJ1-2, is DTGVSQNPRHKITKRGQNVTFRCDPISEHNRLYWYRQTLGQGPEFLTYFQNEAQLEKSRLLSDRFSAERPKGSFSTLEIQRTEQGDSAMYLCASSPKGVRVDYGYTFGSGTRLTVV.

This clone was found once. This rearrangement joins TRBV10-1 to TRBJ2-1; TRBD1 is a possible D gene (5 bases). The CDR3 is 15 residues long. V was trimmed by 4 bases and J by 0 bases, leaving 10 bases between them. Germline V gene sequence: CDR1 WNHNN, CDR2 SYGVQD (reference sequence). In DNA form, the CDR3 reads TGCGCCAGCAGTGGACAGACCAGCTCCTACAATGAGCAGTTCTTC. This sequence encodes CASSGQTSSYNEQFF.

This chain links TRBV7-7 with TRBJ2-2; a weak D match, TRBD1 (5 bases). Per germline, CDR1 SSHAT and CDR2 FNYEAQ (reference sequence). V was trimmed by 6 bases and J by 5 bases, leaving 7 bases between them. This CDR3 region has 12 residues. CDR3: CASRGRTGELFF. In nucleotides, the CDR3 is TGTGCCAGCAGGGGGCGGACCGGGGAGCTGTTTTTT.

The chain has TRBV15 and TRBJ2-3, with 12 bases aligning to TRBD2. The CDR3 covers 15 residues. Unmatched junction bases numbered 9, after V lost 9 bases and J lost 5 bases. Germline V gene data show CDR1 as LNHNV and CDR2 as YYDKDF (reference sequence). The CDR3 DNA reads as TGTGCCACACTGCTAGCGGGAGGGCCCAAAGATACGCAGTATTTT. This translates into CATLLAGGPKDTQYF.

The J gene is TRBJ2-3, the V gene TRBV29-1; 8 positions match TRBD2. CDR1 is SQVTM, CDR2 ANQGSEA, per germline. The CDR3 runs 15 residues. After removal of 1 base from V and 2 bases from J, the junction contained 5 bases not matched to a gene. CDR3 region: CSVEGLAGDTDTQYF. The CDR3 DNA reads TGCAGCGTTGAAGGGCTAGCGGGCGACACAGATACGCAGTATTTT.

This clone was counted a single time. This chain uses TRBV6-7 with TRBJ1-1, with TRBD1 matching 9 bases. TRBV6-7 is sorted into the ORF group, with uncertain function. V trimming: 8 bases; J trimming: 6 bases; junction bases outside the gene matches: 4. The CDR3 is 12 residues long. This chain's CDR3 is CASQQGAPEAFF. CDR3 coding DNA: TGTGCCAGCCAACAGGGGGCCCCTGAAGCTTTCTTT.

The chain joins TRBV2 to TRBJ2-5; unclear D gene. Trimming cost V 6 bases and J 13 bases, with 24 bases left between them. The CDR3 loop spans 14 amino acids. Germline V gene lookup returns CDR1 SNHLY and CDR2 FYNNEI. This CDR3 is CASSGEPAPTTSYF. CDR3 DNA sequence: TGTGCCAGCAGCGGTGAGCCGGCTCCAACGACATCGTACTTC.

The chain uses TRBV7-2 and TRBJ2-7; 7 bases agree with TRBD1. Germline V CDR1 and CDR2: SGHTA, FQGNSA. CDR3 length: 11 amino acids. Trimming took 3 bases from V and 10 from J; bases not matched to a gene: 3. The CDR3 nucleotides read TGTGCCAGCAGCTTGGGACAGAGACAGTACTTC. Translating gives CASSLGQRQYF.

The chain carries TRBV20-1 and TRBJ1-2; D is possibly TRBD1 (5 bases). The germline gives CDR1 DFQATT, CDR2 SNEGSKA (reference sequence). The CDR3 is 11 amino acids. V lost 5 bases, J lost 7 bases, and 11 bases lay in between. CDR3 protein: CSAPAGSGYTF. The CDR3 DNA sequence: TGCAGTGCTCCGGCAGGGTCTGGCTACACCTTC.

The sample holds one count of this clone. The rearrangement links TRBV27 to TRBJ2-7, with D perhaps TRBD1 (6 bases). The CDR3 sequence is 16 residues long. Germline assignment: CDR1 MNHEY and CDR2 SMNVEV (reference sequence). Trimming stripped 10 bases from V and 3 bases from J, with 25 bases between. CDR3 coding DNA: TGTGCCAATCGTCGGGACCAGGGGATGCAATTCTACGAGCAGTACTTC. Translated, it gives CANRRDQGMQFYEQYF.

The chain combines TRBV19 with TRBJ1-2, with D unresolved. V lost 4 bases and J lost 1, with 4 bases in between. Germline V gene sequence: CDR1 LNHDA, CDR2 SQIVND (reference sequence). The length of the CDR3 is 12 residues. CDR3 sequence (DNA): TGTGCCAGTAGTACCCATAACTATGGCTACACCTTC. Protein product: CASSTHNYGYTF.